The rows below give T cell receptor beta chains drawn from one sample of a study of CD8 T cells in ankylosing spondylitis. Via MiXCR, TCRdb re-called the 5' RACE reads, giving one row per CDR3 protein. This table has hundreds of thousands of distinct CDR3 sequences, roughly 26% appearing once. Sequencing was done on a sample of blood, either unsorted or a sorted T cell fraction (not recorded which). The receptors come from a male donor with ankylosing spondylitis. Each CDR3 is given with its conserved first and last residue. Each record gives: J gene, V gene, clone size, D gene, CDR3 protein, CDR3 DNA. The D gene is left open where the match is weak. Only part of the rows carry a size: once, few, many, or a class if the clone is expanded.

j_call: TRBJ1-2; v_call: TRBV24-1; clone_size: NA; d_call: TRBD1; cdr3_aa: CATRDRGYGYTF; cdr3_nt: TGTGCCACTCGGGACAGGGGCTATGGCTACACCTTC
j_call: TRBJ2-1; v_call: TRBV29-1; clone_size: NA; d_call: TRBD1; cdr3_aa: CSVERGQGADNEQFF; cdr3_nt: TGCAGCGTTGAAAGGGGCCAGGGGGCGGACAATGAGCAGTTCTTC
j_call: TRBJ1-5; v_call: TRBV15; clone_size: many; d_call: NA; cdr3_aa: CATSRGETGRQPQHF; cdr3_nt: TGTGCCACCAGCAGAGGGGAAACAGGTAGACAGCCCCAGCATTTT
j_call: TRBJ2-1; v_call: TRBV12-3/TRBV12-4; clone_size: many; d_call: NA; cdr3_aa: CASSLRENSYNEQFF; cdr3_nt: TGTGCCAGCAGTTTGAGAGAGAACTCCTACAATGAGCAGTTCTTC
j_call: TRBJ1-5; v_call: TRBV20-1; clone_size: few; d_call: NA; cdr3_aa: CSAREGFQPQHF; cdr3_nt: TGCAGTGCCCGTGAGGGCTTTCAGCCCCAGCATTTT
j_call: TRBJ2-1; v_call: TRBV20-1; clone_size: few; d_call: NA; cdr3_aa: CSARDRLINNEQFF; cdr3_nt: TGCAGTGCTAGAGATCGACTCATTAACAATGAGCAGTTCTTC
j_call: TRBJ2-7; v_call: TRBV7-9; clone_size: NA; d_call: TRBD2; cdr3_aa: CASSLGAGFDEQYF; cdr3_nt: TGTGCCAGCAGCTTAGGAGCGGGATTTGACGAGCAGTACTTC
j_call: TRBJ2-1; v_call: TRBV28; clone_size: NA; d_call: NA; cdr3_aa: CASSENGGSTEQFF; cdr3_nt: TGTGCCAGCAGCGAAAATGGAGGGTCGACGGAGCAGTTCTTC
j_call: TRBJ2-5; v_call: TRBV2; clone_size: many; d_call: NA; cdr3_aa: CASQRETQYF; cdr3_nt: TGTGCCAGCCAGAGGGAGACCCAGTACTTC
j_call: TRBJ1-4; v_call: TRBV10-3; clone_size: NA; d_call: NA; cdr3_aa: CAISDQQLKEGEKLFF; cdr3_nt: TGTGCCATCAGTGACCAGCAGCTGAAGGAGGGAGAAAAACTGTTTTTT